A selection of T cell receptor beta chains follows, all from one sample in a study of response to subunit inactivated influenza vaccine. TCRdb re-analysed the RT-PCR reads in MiXCR, keeping a single row per CDR3 protein. The sample has more than 600,000 distinct CDR3 sequences; 18% are singletons. The source material was PBMCs from blood, sampled 5 days after vaccination. Every receptor here comes from a man between 50 and 59 years old who received an inactivated influenza vaccine. Each CDR3 is given with its conserved first and last residue. A D gene is named only where the DNA matches it firmly. Clone size is not always given. Where it is, it says once, few, many or a class for expanded clones.

NA	TRBV9	TRBJ2-1	few	CASSGQDNYNEQFF	TGTGCCAGCAGCGGTCAGGACAACTACAATGAGCAGTTCTTC
NA	TRBV7-9	TRBJ1-5	many	CASSFGWGQPQHF	TGTGCCAGCAGCTTCGGATGGGGCCAGCCCCAGCATTTT
NA	TRBV18	TRBJ2-3	NA	CASSPGGVRDTQYF	TGTGCCAGCTCACCAGGCGGCGTCCGGGATACGCAGTATTTT
NA	TRBV10-3	TRBJ1-1	NA	CAITGSLNTEAFF	TGTGCCATCACTGGCAGCCTGAACACTGAAGCTTTCTTT
NA	TRBV20-1	TRBJ2-7	NA	CSASGGDGQKPYEQYF	TGCAGTGCTTCGGGGGGAGACGGACAGAAACCCTACGAGCAGTACTTC
NA	TRBV24-1	TRBJ2-5	NA	CATSDSYRETQYF	TGTGCCACCAGTGATTCCTACAGGGAGACCCAGTACTTC
NA	TRBV29-1	TRBJ2-7	many	CSVARDSHYEQYF	TGCAGCGTTGCTCGGGACTCCCACTACGAGCAGTACTTC
TRBD1	TRBV5-1	TRBJ2-1	NA	CASSVTGQTYNEQFF	TGCGCCAGCAGCGTGACGGGACAGACCTACAATGAGCAGTTCTTC
NA	TRBV10-3	TRBJ2-6	NA	CAISTGLGSSGANVLTF	TGTGCCATCAGCACAGGGTTGGGTAGCTCTGGGGCCAACGTCCTGACTTTC
TRBD1	TRBV24-1	TRBJ2-3	NA	CATSDPGQGADTQYF	TGTGCCACCAGTGATCCGGGACAGGGGGCAGATACGCAGTATTTT
NA	TRBV28	TRBJ2-5	NA	CASSLSPETQYF	TGTGCCAGCAGTTTATCACCCGAGACCCAGTACTTC
TRBD1	TRBV28	TRBJ2-7	NA	CASSSKGLDRDTYEQYF	TGTGCCAGCAGTTCGAAAGGATTAGACAGGGATACCTACGAGCAGTACTTC
NA	TRBV6-2/TRBV6-3	TRBJ1-2	NA	CASSYGSASNGYTF	TGTGCCAGCAGTTATGGCAGCGCCTCGAATGGCTACACCTTC
TRBD1	TRBV29-1	TRBJ2-5	few	CSAKDRVRQTQYF	TGCAGCGCAAAGGACAGGGTTAGGCAGACCCAGTACTTC
TRBD2	TRBV29-1	TRBJ2-2	many	CSVIDRGRSTGELFF	TGCAGCGTTATAGATCGCGGGAGGTCCACCGGGGAGCTGTTTTTT
NA	TRBV18	TRBJ2-4	NA	CASSPPAEGPQNIQYF	TGTGCCAGCTCACCACCGGCGGAGGGACCCCAAAACATTCAGTACTTC
NA	TRBV7-8	TRBJ2-1	few	CASSLQVSGFSYNEQFF	TGTGCCAGCAGCTTGCAAGTCTCAGGTTTCTCCTACAATGAGCAGTTCTTC
NA	TRBV12-3/TRBV12-4	TRBJ2-1	NA	CASTTTQGSYNEQFF	TGTGCCAGCACTACCACCCAAGGCTCCTACAATGAGCAGTTCTTC
NA	TRBV12-3/TRBV12-4	TRBJ1-2	NA	CASSWTVLDGYTF	TGTGCCAGCAGTTGGACAGTTTTAGATGGCTACACCTTC
NA	TRBV15	TRBJ2-6	NA	CATSIGSIPGANVLTF	TGTGCCACCAGCATCGGAAGTATACCTGGGGCCAACGTCCTGACTTTC
TRBD1	TRBV6-2/TRBV6-3	TRBJ1-2	NA	CASSYSYRGGYTF	TGTGCCAGCAGTTACTCTTACAGGGGCGGCTACACCTTC
NA	TRBV7-2	TRBJ2-1	few	CASSPGLRSQFF	TGTGCCAGCAGCCCAGGGTTACGCTCGCAGTTCTTC
NA	TRBV9	TRBJ2-1	once	CASSPRVGAYNEQFF	TGTGCCAGCAGCCCTCGAGTCGGGGCGTACAATGAGCAGTTCTTC
NA	TRBV20-1	TRBJ2-5	NA	CSAREEIASQETQYF	TGCAGTGCTAGAGAAGAAATAGCATCCCAAGAGACCCAGTACTTC
NA	TRBV7-2	TRBJ2-2	NA	CASSLLQATGELFF	TGTGCCAGCAGCTTATTACAGGCCACCGGGGAGCTGTTTTTT
NA	TRBV7-9	TRBJ2-1	few	CASRSYGEQFF	TGTGCCAGCAGGTCATACGGTGAGCAGTTCTTC
TRBD1	TRBV20-1	TRBJ2-1	NA	CSARGQTGSNEQFF	TGCAGTGCTAGGGGACAGACAGGGTCAAATGAGCAGTTCTTC
NA	TRBV27	TRBJ2-3	many	CASSLIGGNTQYF	TGTGCCAGCAGTTTAATCGGGGGAAATACGCAGTATTTT